This passage covers 17 T cell receptor beta chains from one sample sequenced in a study of STAT5B mutations in CD4+ large granular lymphocyte leukemia. Profiling relied on immunoSEQ multiplex PCR, and the TCRdb table lists in-frame clones only, not all of them. The table has 32,000 or so clones, 65% to 85% seen once. The specimen sequenced was CD4+ T cells from blood buffy coats. The source of these receptors is a human donor in good health.

This rearrangement joins TRBV6-1 to TRBJ2-5; 8 bases line up with TRBD1. The CDR3 runs 13 residues. With 5 bases clipped from V and 9 bases from J, the junction kept 8 bases outside the gene matches. Germline V gene sequence: CDR1 MNHNS, CDR2 SASEGT. Written as DNA, the CDR3 is TGTGCCAGCAGTACACAGGGGGAGAGGGCCCAGTACTTC. Its translation: CASSTQGERAQYF.

The chain uses TRBV4-3 and TRBJ2-4, with TRBD1 matching over 9 bases. V gave up 0 bases and J gave up 7 bases; unmatched junction bases: 13. The V gene's germline CDR1 is LGHNA and CDR2 YSLEER. The CDR3 extends over 18 amino acids. The CDR3, as DNA: TGCGCCAGCAGCCAAGATAGGTGGGACAGGGCTATGGGGAACATTCAGTACTTC. Amino acids: CASSQDRWDRAMGNIQYF.

V usage is TRBV27 and J usage is TRBJ1-2; TRBD1 matches 9 bases. Germline assignment: CDR1 MNHEY and CDR2 SMNVEV (reference sequence). V shed 5 bases and J 7 bases; nucleotides not matched to a gene: 11. CDR3 size: 15 residues. CDR3 sequence reads: CASSPLTGQGGGYTF. The CDR3 DNA reads TGTGCCAGCAGTCCCCTAACGGGACAGGGAGGTGGCTACACCTTC.

This chain connects TRBV7-8 to TRBJ1-1; D not resolved. CDR3 size: 14 residues. Germline V gene lookup returns CDR1 SGHVS and CDR2 FQNEAQ. The V end was cut by 1 base, the J end by 1 base, with 7 bases between. The CDR3 DNA reads as TGTGCCAGCAGCTTAGGACACGCGAACACTGAAGCTTTCTTT. This translates into CASSLGHANTEAFF.

The chain combines TRBV6-1 with TRBJ1-2; D unresolved. V was trimmed by 0 bases and J by 4 bases, leaving 9 bases between them. This CDR3 is 14 amino acids long. The germline V gene encodes CDR1 MNHNS and CDR2 SASEGT. CDR3 residues: CASSEARVGYGYTF. The CDR3 nucleotides are TGTGCCAGCAGTGAAGCAAGGGTCGGCTATGGCTACACCTTC.

The chain couples TRBV27 to TRBJ1-5; 12 bases fit TRBD1. Germline trimming cut 8 bases from V and 6 bases from J; bases unmatched to any gene: 14. CDR1 and CDR2 from the germline V gene are MNHEY and SMNVEV (reference sequence). The length of the CDR3 is 17 residues. Here the CDR3 DNA reads TGTGCCAGCGCTTTTACCCGGGACAGGGGGCGAGGTCAGCCCCAGCATTTT. This sequence encodes CASAFTRDRGRGQPQHF.

This clone occurred once. The chain employs TRBV5-8 and TRBJ2-1; TRBD2 matches 8 bases. V trimming: 0 bases; J trimming: 9 bases; junction bases outside the gene matches: 8. CDR1 and CDR2 from the germline V gene are SGHTS and YDEGEE. The CDR3 runs to 15 residues. The CDR3 sequence: CASSLVGGGIGEQFF. DNA for the CDR3: TGTGCCAGCAGCTTGGTGGGCGGGGGGATCGGTGAGCAGTTCTTC.

Only one count was recorded for this clone. This chain connects TRBV29-1 to TRBJ2-7; D may be TRBD1 (6 bases). V shed 4 bases and J shed 2 bases, with 9 bases lying between them. This CDR3 comprises 12 residues. Germline assignment: CDR1 SQVTM and CDR2 ANQGSEA. CDR3: CSVGTVAYEQYF. The CDR3 nucleotides are TGCAGCGTTGGGACAGTGGCCTACGAGCAGTACTTC.

This clone was picked up one time. The chain recombines TRBV5-1 with TRBJ1-2, with D tentatively TRBD1 (6 bases). The CDR3 spans 13 residues. The V end lost 4 bases, the J end lost 8 bases, and 15 bases lay between the germline ends. The germline gives CDR1 SGHRS, CDR2 YFSETQ. The CDR3 DNA is TGCGCCAGCAGCCAGACAGGAGAATGGGGCTACACCTTC. Residues: CASSQTGEWGYTF.

This chain links TRBV7-9 with TRBJ2-2; D is uncertain. Trimming removed 5 bases at V and 6 bases at J, with 13 bases between. The germline gives CDR1 SEHNR, CDR2 FQNEAQ (reference sequence). The CDR3 consists of 14 residues. CDR3 residues: CASSQAYSAGELFF. CDR3 nucleotide sequence: TGTGCCAGCAGCCAAGCGTACTCGGCCGGGGAGCTGTTTTTT.

The chain has TRBV5-4 and TRBJ1-1, with D tentatively TRBD1 (5 bases). The V gene's germline CDR1 is SGHNT and CDR2 YYREEE (reference sequence). Trimming stripped 6 bases from V and 0 bases from J, with 24 bases between. The CDR3 loop spans 18 amino acids. DNA of the CDR3: TGTGCCAGCAACAAAGGAGGGGCCCGGCCCCCTATGAACACTGAAGCTTTCTTT. It yields the protein CASNKGGARPPMNTEAFF.

V is TRBV19 and J is TRBJ1-1; 8 bases line up with TRBD1. In germline, CDR1 is LNHDA, CDR2 SQIVND (reference sequence). With V trimmed by 3 bases and J by 6 bases, 9 bases remained unmatched. This CDR3 is 15 amino acids long. CDR3 in amino acids: CASSIGQGAPSEAFF. CDR3 nucleotides: TGTGCCAGTAGTATCGGGCAGGGGGCGCCCTCTGAAGCTTTCTTT.

The CDR3 DNA reads as TGTGCCAGCAGTTTCGGGGATCGGGGCTACACCTTC. This sequence encodes CASSFGDRGYTF. V usage is TRBV14 and J usage is TRBJ1-2; D unclear. This CDR3 contains 12 residues. The germline V gene has CDR1 SGHDN and CDR2 FVKESK. Trimming took 6 bases from V and 8 from J, leaving 13 bases between them. Filled out from reference TRBV14 and TRBJ1-2, the complete variable domain reads EAGVTQFPSHSVIEKGQTVTLRCDPISGHDNLYWYRRVMGKEIKFLLHFVKESKQDESGMPNNRFLAERTGGTYSTLKVQPAELEDSGVYFCASSFGDRGYTFGSGTRLTVV.

V and J are TRBV5-6 and TRBJ2-5; TRBD2 matches 7 bases. The CDR3 is 14 residues long. Trimming removed 4 bases from V and 7 bases from J; junction bases left unmatched: 10. Germline V gives CDR1 SGHDT, CDR2 YYEEEE. This chain's CDR3 is CASSLIGLEGTQYF. In DNA, the CDR3 is TGTGCCAGCAGCCTCATCGGACTAGAAGGGACCCAGTACTTC.

The V and J genes are TRBV6-6 and TRBJ2-7; the D gene is possibly TRBD1 (6 bases). This CDR3 comprises 13 residues. Germline-derived CDR1 and CDR2 are MNHNY and SVGAGI (reference sequence). Trimming removed 5 bases at V and 6 bases at J, with 14 bases between. As DNA, the CDR3 is TGTGCCAGCAGTACCTACGACAGGAGCGAGCAGTACTTC. Amino acids: CASSTYDRSEQYF.

This clone was recorded a few times. The chain carries TRBV4-1 and TRBJ2-7, with 9 bases identical to TRBD2. This CDR3 region has 17 residues. Germline CDR1 MGHRA, CDR2 YSYEKL. After removal of 3 bases from V and 2 bases from J, the junction contained 11 bases not matched to a gene. Here the CDR3 DNA reads TGCGCCAGCAGCCATCTAGCGGGGCCACCCGACGCCTACGAGCAGTACGTC. This codes for CASSHLAGPPDAYEQYV.

The chain couples TRBV7-2 to TRBJ1-5; TRBD1 matches 8 bases. J lost 7 bases, V lost 5 bases, and 10 bases had no gene match. The CDR3 has 15 amino acids. Germline lookup yields CDR1 SGHTA and CDR2 FQGNSA. The CDR3 bases are TGTGCCAGCAGCCTCGCAGGGGGCCCGGCCCAGCCCCAGCATTTT. Encoded protein: CASSLAGGPAQPQHF.